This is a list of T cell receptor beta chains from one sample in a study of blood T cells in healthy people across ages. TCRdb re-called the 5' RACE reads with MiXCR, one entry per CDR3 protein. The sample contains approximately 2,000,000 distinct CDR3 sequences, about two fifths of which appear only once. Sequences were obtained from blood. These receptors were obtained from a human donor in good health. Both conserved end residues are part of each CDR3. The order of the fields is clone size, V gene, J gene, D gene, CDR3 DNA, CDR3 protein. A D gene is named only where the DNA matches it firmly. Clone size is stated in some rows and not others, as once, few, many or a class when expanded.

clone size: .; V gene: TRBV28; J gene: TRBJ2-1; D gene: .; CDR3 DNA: TGTGCCAGCAGTCCAAGCATGGGGAATGAGCAGTTCTTC; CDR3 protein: CASSPSMGNEQFF
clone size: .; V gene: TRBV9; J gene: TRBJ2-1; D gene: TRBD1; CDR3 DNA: TGTGCCAGCAGCGTAACAGCCGGGACAGGGTCTAATGAGCAGTTCTTC; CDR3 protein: CASSVTAGTGSNEQFF
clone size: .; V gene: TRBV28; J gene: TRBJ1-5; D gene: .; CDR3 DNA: TGTGCCAGCAGTGGGGGGGCAACCGGCAATCAGCCCCAGCATTTT; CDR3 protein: CASSGGATGNQPQHF
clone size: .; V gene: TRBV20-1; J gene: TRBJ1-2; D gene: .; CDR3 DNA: TGCAGTGCTAGAGCGGTGCGGAACTATGGCTACACCTTC; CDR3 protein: CSARAVRNYGYTF
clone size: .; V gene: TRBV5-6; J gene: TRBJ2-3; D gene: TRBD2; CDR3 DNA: TGTGCCAGCAGCTCCCCAGAACGGGACTACCAGGTAGATACGCAGTATTTT; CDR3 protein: CASSSPERDYQVDTQYF
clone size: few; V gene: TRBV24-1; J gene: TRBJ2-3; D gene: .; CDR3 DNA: TGTGCCACCAGTGATTTAGACAGCACAGATACGCAGTATTTT; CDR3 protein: CATSDLDSTDTQYF
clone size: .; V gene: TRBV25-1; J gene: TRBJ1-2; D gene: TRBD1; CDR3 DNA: TGTGCCAGCAGTGAATGGAGGGGGCGCGACTATGGCTACACCTTC; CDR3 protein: CASSEWRGRDYGYTF
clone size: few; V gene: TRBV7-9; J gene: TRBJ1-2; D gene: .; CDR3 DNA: TGTGCCAGCAGCTCGATACAGGTTAACTATGGCTACACCTTC; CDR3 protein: CASSSIQVNYGYTF
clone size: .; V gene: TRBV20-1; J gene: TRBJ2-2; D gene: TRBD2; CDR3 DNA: TGCAGTGCTAGAACGGGCGGGGGGAACACCGGGGAGCTGTTTTTT; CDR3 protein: CSARTGGGNTGELFF
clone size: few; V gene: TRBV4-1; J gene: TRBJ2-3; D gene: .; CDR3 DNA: TGCGCCAGCAGCCAAGAGCCCCCGTGGGGGCTAAGAACCTACACAGATACGCAGTATTTT; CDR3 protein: CASSQEPPWGLRTYTDTQYF
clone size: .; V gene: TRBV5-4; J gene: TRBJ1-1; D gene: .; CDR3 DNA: TGTGCCAGCAGCTTGTACGGCAGAATGAACACTGAAGCTTTCTTT; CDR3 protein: CASSLYGRMNTEAFF
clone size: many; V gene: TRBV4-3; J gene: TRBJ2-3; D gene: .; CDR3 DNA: TGCGCCAGCAGCCGTAAGCGGGGCACAGATACGCAGTATTTT; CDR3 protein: CASSRKRGTDTQYF
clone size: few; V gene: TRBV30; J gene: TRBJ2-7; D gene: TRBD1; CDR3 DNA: TGTGCCTGGAGTGAACAGGGGTTATACGAGCAGTACTTC; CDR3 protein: CAWSEQGLYEQYF
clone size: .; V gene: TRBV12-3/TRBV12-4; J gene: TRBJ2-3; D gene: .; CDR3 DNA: TGTGCCAGCAGTTGGGGTGGGGGGACGTGGACAGATACGCAGTATTTT; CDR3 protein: CASSWGGGTWTDTQYF
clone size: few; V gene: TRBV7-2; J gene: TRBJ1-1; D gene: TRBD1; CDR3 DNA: TGTGCCAGCAGCGTATACGAGCAGGGGGCTCAAGCTTTCTTT; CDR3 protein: CASSVYEQGAQAFF
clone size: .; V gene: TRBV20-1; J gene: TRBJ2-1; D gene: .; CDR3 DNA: TGCAGCTCACAGACCCCAGGGCTCATCGAGCAGTTCTTC; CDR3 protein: CSSQTPGLIEQFF
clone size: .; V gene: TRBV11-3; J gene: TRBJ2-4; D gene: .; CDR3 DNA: TGTGCCAGCAGCTCCCTGGTGGGCGCGGGCGACACCAAAAACATTCAGTACTTC; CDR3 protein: CASSSLVGAGDTKNIQYF
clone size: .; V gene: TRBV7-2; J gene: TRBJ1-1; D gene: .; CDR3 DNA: TGTGCCAGCAGCTTAGACAGGTTCGGGGCTTTCTTT; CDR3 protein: CASSLDRFGAFF
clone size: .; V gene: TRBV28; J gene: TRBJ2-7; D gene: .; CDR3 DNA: TGTGCCATCGCCCGGCGGGCCGCCTACGAGCAGTACTTC; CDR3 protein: CAIARRAAYEQYF
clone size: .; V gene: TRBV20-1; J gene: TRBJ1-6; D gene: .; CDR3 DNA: TGCAGTGCTCGGGCAGAAGAGGGTTCACCCCTCCACTTT; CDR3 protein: CSARAEEGSPLHF
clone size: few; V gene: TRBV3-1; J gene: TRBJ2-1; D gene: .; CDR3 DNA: TGTGCCAGCAGCCCCGTCGGAGCGGGCAACTACAATGAGCAGTTCTTC; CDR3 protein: CASSPVGAGNYNEQFF
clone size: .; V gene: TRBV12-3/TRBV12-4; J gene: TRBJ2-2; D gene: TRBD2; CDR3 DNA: TGTGCCAGCAGCCATAGCCTAGCGGGGGGGCCTCACGGGGAGCTGTTTTTT; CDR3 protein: CASSHSLAGGPHGELFF
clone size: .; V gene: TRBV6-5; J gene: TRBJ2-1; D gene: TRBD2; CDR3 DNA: TGTGCCCGCGGGGGGGTGGGGGGCAATGAGCAGTTCTTC; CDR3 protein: CARGGVGGNEQFF
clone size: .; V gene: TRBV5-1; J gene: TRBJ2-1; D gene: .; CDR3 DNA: TGCGCCAGCAGCCCTCCAGGGGCGGGGGGACAGGGTGAGCAGTTCTTC; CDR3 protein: CASSPPGAGGQGEQFF
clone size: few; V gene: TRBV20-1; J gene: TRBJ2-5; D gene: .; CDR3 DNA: TGCAGTGCTAGAGATCTTACAGGGTGGGAGACCCAGTACTTC; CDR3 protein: CSARDLTGWETQYF
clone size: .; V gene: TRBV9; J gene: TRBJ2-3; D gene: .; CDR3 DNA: TGTGCCAGCAGCGTAGGGACCCATTTGGATACGCAGTATTTT; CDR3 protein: CASSVGTHLDTQYF
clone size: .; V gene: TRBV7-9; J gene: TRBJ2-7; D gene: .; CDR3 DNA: TGTGCCAGCAGCCGACATGGTTACTACAAGCAGTACTTC; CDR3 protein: CASSRHGYYKQYF
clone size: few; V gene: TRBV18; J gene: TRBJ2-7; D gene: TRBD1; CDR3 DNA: TGTGCCAGCTCACCACTAACAGGGGTGGGCGAGCAGTACTTC; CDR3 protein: CASSPLTGVGEQYF
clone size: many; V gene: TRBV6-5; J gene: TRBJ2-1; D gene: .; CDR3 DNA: TGTGCCAGCAGTTTCTCCACAGCCGTCTACAATGAGCAGTTCTTC; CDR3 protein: CASSFSTAVYNEQFF
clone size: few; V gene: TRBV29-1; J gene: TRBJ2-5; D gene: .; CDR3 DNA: TGCAGCGTTGACAGGGGAGGAGAGACCCAGTACTTC; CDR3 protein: CSVDRGGETQYF
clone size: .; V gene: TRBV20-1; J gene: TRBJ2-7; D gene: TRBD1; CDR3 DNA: TGCAGTGCTAGATCCCTGACAGGGATTCAGTCCTACGAGCAGTACTTC; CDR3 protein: CSARSLTGIQSYEQYF
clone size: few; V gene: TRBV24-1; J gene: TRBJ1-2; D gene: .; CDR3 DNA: TGTGCCTCCCGGGGTGTTGATGGCTACACCTTC; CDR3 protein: CASRGVDGYTF
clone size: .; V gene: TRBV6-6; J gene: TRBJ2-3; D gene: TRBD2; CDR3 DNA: TGTGCCAGCAGTTACGCCCTAGCGGGGGCTGCAGATACGCAGTATTTT; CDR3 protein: CASSYALAGAADTQYF
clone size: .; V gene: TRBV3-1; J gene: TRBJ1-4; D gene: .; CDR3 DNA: TGTGCCAGCAGCGCCACTCCAGGGGCGGGTTACGAAAAACTGTTTTTT; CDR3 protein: CASSATPGAGYEKLFF
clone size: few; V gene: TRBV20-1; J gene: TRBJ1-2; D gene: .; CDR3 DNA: TGCAGTGCTAGTTCGTCGGAATTCTCTCTCTATGGCTACACCTTC; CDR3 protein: CSASSSEFSLYGYTF
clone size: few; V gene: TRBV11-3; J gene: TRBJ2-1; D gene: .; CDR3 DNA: TGTGCCAGCAGTTTTAAGGTATACAATGAGCAGTTCTTC; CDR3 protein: CASSFKVYNEQFF
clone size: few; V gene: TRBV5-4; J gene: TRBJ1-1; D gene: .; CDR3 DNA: TGTGCCAGCAGCTTGGGGGTCCGGGTGAACACTGAAGCTTTCTTT; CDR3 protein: CASSLGVRVNTEAFF
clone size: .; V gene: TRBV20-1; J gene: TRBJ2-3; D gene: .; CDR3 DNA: TGCAGTGCTAGGATGAATACGCAGTATTTT; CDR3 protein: CSARMNTQYF
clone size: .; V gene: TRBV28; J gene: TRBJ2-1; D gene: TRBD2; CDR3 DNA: TGTGCCAGCAGTTCGCCCGGGACTAGCGGAATTTACAATGAGCAGTTCTTC; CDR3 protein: CASSSPGTSGIYNEQFF
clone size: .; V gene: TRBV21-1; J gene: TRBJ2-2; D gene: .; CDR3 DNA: TGTGCCAGCACCGTGGGGCAGGGAGGCGATTACACCGGGGAGCTGTTTTTT; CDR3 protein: CASTVGQGGDYTGELFF
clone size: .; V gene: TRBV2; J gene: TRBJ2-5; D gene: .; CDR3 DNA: TGTGCCAGCAGTGGTCCCGGGACACCGGAAGAGACCCAGTACTTC; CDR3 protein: CASSGPGTPEETQYF
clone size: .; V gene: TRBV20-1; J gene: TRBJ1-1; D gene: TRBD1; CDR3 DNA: TGCAGTGCTAGAGCGGGGACAGCCACGGGCTCTGAAGCTTTCTTT; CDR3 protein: CSARAGTATGSEAFF
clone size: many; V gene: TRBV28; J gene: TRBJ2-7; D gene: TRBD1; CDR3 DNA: TGTGCCAGCAGTTTAGCGGGACAGGGGGCTTCCTACGAGCAGTACTTC; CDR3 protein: CASSLAGQGASYEQYF
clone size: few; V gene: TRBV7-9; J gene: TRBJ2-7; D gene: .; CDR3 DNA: TGTGCCAGCAGCTTCGGCGGGGTTTGGGACGAGCAGTACTTC; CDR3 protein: CASSFGGVWDEQYF
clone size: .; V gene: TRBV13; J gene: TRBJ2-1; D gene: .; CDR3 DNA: TGTGCCAGCAGCTTAGGCCGAGGGTTTAACAATGAGCAGTTCTTC; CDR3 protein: CASSLGRGFNNEQFF
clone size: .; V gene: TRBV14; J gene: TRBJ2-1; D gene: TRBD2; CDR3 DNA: TGTGCCAGCAGCCCCCCTAGCGGCCCCTTTGTACGGGAGCAGTTCTTC; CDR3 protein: CASSPPSGPFVREQFF
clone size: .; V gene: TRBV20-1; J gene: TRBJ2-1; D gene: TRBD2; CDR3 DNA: TGCAGTGCTAGAGGGTGGCGGGGGTACAATGAGCAGTTCTTC; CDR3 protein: CSARGWRGYNEQFF
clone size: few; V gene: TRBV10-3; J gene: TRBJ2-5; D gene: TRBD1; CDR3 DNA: TGTGCCATCAGTGGTTTTCGGACAGGGGGGATCCAAGAGACCCAGTACTTC; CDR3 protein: CAISGFRTGGIQETQYF
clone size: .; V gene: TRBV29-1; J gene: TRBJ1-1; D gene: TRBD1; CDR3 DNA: TGCAGCTTAAGACAGGGGAACACTGAAGCTTTCTTT; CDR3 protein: CSLRQGNTEAFF
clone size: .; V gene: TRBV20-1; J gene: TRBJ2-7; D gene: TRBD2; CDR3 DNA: TGCAGTGCTAGACCGGGGGCGGGGGGGCTCTACGAGCAGTACTTC; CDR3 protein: CSARPGAGGLYEQYF
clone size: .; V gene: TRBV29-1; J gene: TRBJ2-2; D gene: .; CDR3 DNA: TGCAGCGTTGGAGGCGGGCAGGGGGAGCTGTTTTTT; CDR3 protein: CSVGGGQGELFF
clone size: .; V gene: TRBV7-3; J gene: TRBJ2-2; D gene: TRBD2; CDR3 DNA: TGTGCCAGTAGCCGAAGGGGAGGGACCGGGGAGCTGTTTTTT; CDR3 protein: CASSRRGGTGELFF
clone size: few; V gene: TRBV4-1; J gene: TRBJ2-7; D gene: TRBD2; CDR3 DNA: TGCGCCAGCAGCCAAGAAACTGGACTAGCGGGGAACGAGCAGTACTTC; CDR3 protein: CASSQETGLAGNEQYF
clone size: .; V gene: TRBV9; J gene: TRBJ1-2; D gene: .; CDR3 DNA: TGTGCCAGCAGCTTTACCCCCGGGGACTATGGCTACACCTTC; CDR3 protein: CASSFTPGDYGYTF
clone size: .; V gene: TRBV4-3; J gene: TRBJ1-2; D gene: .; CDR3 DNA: TGCGCCAGCAGCCAAGATCTCGCGGGGGCTAACTATGGCTACACCTTC; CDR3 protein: CASSQDLAGANYGYTF
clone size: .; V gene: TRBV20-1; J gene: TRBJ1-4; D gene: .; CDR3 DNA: TGCAGTGCTAGAGGGTCAGGGCGGGAAAAACTGTTTTTT; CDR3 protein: CSARGSGREKLFF